This TCR beta chain was captured by sequencing in a study of T-cell memory formation after mild COVID-19 (dated by TCRdb to about 2021). Looking at the study overall: TCR sequence clusters from the two donors were found to be largely donor specific. Two young, previously healthy adult volunteers, one female and one male, were included in the cohort. In a couple of donors, T-cell clones that expanded and contracted after mild COVID-19 were tracked by sequencing TCRalpha and TCRbeta repertoires over time.

The instrument given in TCRdb is Illumina NovaSeq 6000. cDNA libraries for TCRalpha and TCRbeta were prepared by 5'RACE using constant-segment primers, with sample barcodes and unique molecular identifiers added. Trizol reagent was used to extract RNA from every sample. Libraries were amplified in two PCR steps, with a second sample barcode and Illumina TruSeq adapters added in the second step. Sequencing of libraries was performed on an Illumina NovaSeq with 2 x 150 bp paired-end reads. Regarding the original processing steps: The reads were demultiplexed and collapsed into UMI-guided consensus sequences using migec v1.2.7. Using mixcr v2.1.11, UMI consensuses were aligned to TRA and TRB V and J templates and then assembled into clonotypes. Clonotypes were classified as expanded or contracted when called significant by both edgeR and NoisET, with noise models trained on biological replicates. For edgeR calls, the thresholds were a false discovery rate-adjusted p below 0.01 and a log2 fold-change of 1. As an exploratory analysis of dynamics, PCA with hierarchical clustering was applied to max-normalized trajectories of the 1000 most abundant clonotypes. Separately sequenced CD4+ and CD8+ repertoires were used to assign a CD4 or CD8 phenotype to each responding clone. TCRdb handled the public reads itself, with Q25 trimming in fastp and clone calling in MiXCR, and kept productive beta chains. Entries are consolidated by CDR3 protein sequence, retaining the most common genes and DNA. These V and J calls are TCRdb output, not the study's own analysis. The sample contains 250,000 to 300,000 distinct CDR3 sequences, around 15% of them found a single time. The ten most abundant clones make up 20% to 25% of the sample.

General conclusions and limits of the study: Only two mild cases were covered in the study, and larger cohorts including severe cases with pre-infection samples were considered necessary. SARS-CoV-2 specificity was not confirmed for the second-wave clones peaking on day 37. Some responding clones were detected in pre-infection memory, suggesting pre-existing cross-reactive memory T cells joined the SARS-CoV-2 response. Contracting CD4+ clones appeared mostly in the CM and EM memory subsets, whereas CD8+ clones were enriched in EMRA. Clones contracting from day 15 to 85 had balanced CD4/CD8 phenotypes, while a second wave expanding from day 15 to 37 was biased towards CD4+.

Ficoll-Paque density gradient centrifugation was the method used to isolate PBMCs. Of note for this clonotype: Its antigen is currently not known. Base qualities were left out, and no much larger clone turns up one base away.

Sequences SEHNR (CDR1) and FQNEAQ (CDR2) are obtained from the germline V gene (reference sequence). Taken from cysteine to phenylalanine, the CDR3 has 13 residues. The sequence is cut down to CDR3 DNA, 39 bases in frame from base 1. V gives up 6 bases and J gives up 4 bases, and the segment between their germline ends measures 12 bases. The sample was PBMCs or a T cell subset sorted from them (not recorded which). The rearrangement joined TRBV7-9 to TRBJ2-5; a tentative D call is TRBD2 (6 bases match). This receptor was obtained from a man between 18 and 35 years old who had mild COVID-19 (a few samples of this study predate the infection). The sample titles of this study are shuffled in the database, so cell type and time point are left out; the donor was told from shared clones. The CDR3 region reads CASRDHGGETQYF. The nucleotides are TGTGCCAGCAGAGACCACGGGGGAGAGACCCAGTACTTC.